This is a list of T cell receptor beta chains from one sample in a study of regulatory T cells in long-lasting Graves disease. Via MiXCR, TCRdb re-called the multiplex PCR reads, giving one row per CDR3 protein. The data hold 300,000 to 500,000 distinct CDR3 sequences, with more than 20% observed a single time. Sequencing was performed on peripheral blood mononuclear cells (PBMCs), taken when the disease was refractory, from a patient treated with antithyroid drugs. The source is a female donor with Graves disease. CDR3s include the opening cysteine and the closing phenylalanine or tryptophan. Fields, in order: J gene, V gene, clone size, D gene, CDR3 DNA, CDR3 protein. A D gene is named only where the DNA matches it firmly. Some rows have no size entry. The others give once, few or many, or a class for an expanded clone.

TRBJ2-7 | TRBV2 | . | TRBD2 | TGCGCCAGCAGCCACGGAGGGACTAGCGGGAAATACGAGCAGTACTTC | CASSHGGTSGKYEQYF
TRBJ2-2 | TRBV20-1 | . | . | TGCAGTGCTAGAGATTATCTGGGCGGGGAGCTGTTTTTT | CSARDYLGGELFF
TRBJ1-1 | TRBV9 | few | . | TGTGCCAGCAGCCCTGGGACCCTCATGGAGACTGAAGCTTTCTTT | CASSPGTLMETEAFF
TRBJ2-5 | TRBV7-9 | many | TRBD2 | TGTGCCAGCAGCGGAACGCCGGGACTAGCTTCCGAGACCCAGTACTTC | CASSGTPGLASETQYF
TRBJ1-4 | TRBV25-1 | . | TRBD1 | TGTGCCAGCCAGGGGGTAGGGATAAATGAAAAACTGTTTTTT | CASQGVGINEKLFF
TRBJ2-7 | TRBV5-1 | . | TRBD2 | TGCGCCAGCAGCTTGTGGGAGGGTAGCCACGAGCAGTACTTC | CASSLWEGSHEQYF
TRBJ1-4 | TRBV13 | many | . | TGTGCCAGCAGCTTAGGGTCGGGTGAAAAACTGTTTTTT | CASSLGSGEKLFF
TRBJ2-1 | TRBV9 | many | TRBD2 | TGTGCCAGCAGCGTTGGACTAGCGGAATACAATGAGCAGTTCTTC | CASSVGLAEYNEQFF
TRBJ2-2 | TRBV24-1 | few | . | TGTGCCACCAGTGATTTCAGGGGCACCGGGGAGCTGTTTTTT | CATSDFRGTGELFF
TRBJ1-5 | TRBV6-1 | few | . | TGTGCCAGCAGTGACTACGGCCAGCCCCAGCATTTT | CASSDYGQPQHF
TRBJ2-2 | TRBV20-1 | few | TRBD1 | TGCAGTGCCGGTCAGGGGGCCGCGAACACCGGGGAGCTGTTTTTT | CSAGQGAANTGELFF
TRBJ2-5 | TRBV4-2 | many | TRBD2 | TGTGCCAGCAGCCAAGGGGGGACTAGCGGAAATGAAGAGACCCAGTACTTC | CASSQGGTSGNEETQYF
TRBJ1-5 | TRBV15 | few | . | TGTGCCACCAGCATTGGGGGTAGCAATCAGCCCCAGCATTTT | CATSIGGSNQPQHF
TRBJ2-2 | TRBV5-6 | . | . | TGTGCCAGCAGCTTGGTGACGGTCGGGGAGCTGTTTTTT | CASSLVTVGELFF
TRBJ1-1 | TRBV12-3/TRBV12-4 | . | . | TGTGCCAGCAGTCCTCACGACGGACCGAACACTGAAGCTTTCTTT | CASSPHDGPNTEAFF
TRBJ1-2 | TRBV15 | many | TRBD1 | TGTGCCACCAGCAGAGGACAGGGGAGAAACTATGGCTACACCTTC | CATSRGQGRNYGYTF
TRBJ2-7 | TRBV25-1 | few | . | TGTGCCAGCAGTGAAACCCTAGGGCAGCGATACGAGCAGTACTTC | CASSETLGQRYEQYF
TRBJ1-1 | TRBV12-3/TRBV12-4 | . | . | TGTGCCAGCAGTCTCAGCGGAGGGCATGAAGCTTTCTTT | CASSLSGGHEAFF
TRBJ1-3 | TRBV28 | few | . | TGTGCCAGCTGTTCCCTGGGAAACACCATATATTTT | CASCSLGNTIYF
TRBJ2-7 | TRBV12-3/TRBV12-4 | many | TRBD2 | TGTGCCAGCAGTTTATTAGCGGGAGATAAGCAGTACTTC | CASSLLAGDKQYF
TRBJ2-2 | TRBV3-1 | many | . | TGTGCCAGCAGCCAGGGAAGGGAAGGGGAGCTGTTTTTT | CASSQGREGELFF
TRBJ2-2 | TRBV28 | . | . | TGTGCCAGCAGTTCACCCGGGACACGGAACACCGGGGAGCTGTTTTTT | CASSSPGTRNTGELFF
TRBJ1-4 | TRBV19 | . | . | TGTGCCAGTAAATACCGGGCAGCTCCTAATGAAAAACTGTTTTTT | CASKYRAAPNEKLFF
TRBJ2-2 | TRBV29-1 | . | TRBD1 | TGCAGCGTAAAGGGGGCGATCACCGGGGAGCTGTTTTTT | CSVKGAITGELFF
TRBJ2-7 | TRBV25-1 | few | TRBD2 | TGTGCCAGCAGTGCAGGTAGCGGGACCTACGAGCAGTACTTC | CASSAGSGTYEQYF
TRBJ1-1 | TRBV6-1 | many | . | TGTGCCAGCAGACCCACCCTGGGGGTCATGAACACTGAAGCTTTCTTT | CASRPTLGVMNTEAFF
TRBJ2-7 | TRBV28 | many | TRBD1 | TGTGCCAGCAGCACTCCGGGACAGGGCAGCGAGCAGTACTTC | CASSTPGQGSEQYF
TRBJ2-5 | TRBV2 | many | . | TGTGCCAGCAGGCGCCAGACTAGCCAAGAGACCCAGTACTTC | CASRRQTSQETQYF
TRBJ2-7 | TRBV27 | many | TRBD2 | TGTGCCAGCAGTGATAGCCCTAGCGGGAGGGAATCCTACGAGCAGTACTTC | CASSDSPSGRESYEQYF
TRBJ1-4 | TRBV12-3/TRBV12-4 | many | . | TGTGCCAGCAGTTTAGCCACCCTTAATGAAAAACTGTTTTTT | CASSLATLNEKLFF
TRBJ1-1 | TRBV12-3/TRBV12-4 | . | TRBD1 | TGTGCCAGCAGGGGAACGCGGGACAGGGGTAATACTGAAGCTTTCTTT | CASRGTRDRGNTEAFF
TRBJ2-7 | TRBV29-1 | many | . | TGCAGCGTTGGATCGGGAGTATACGAGCAGTACTTC | CSVGSGVYEQYF
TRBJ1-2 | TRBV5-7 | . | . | TGTGCCGGCAGCTTGTCGGGGGGCTACACCTTC | CAGSLSGGYTF
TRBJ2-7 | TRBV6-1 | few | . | TGTGCCACCGCCCTTAACTACGAGCAGTACTTC | CATALNYEQYF
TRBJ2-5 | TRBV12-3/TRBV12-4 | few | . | TGTGCCAGCGCAAGGGGGACCGAAGAGACCCAGTACTTC | CASARGTEETQYF
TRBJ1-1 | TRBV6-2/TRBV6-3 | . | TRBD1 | TGTGCCAGCACCACCATCTCCGGACAGGGAAGGACTGAAGCTTTCTTT | CASTTISGQGRTEAFF
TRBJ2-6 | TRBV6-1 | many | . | TGTGCCAGCGGTGTGAGGACGGTTTCTGGGGCCAACGTCCTGACTTTC | CASGVRTVSGANVLTF
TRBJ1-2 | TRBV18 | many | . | TGTGCCAGCTCGCGGGACCGAAATTACTATGGCTACACCTTC | CASSRDRNYYGYTF
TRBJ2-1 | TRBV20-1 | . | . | TGCAGTGCTAGCGTCGGCTACAATGAGCAGTTCTTC | CSASVGYNEQFF
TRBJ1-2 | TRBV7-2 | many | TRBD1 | TGTGCCAGCAGCTTAGCGCAGGGGGGCCCGAGGGGCTACACCTTC | CASSLAQGGPRGYTF
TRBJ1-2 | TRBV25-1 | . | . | TGTGCCAGCAGTGTAGAGGGAGGCTACACCTTC | CASSVEGGYTF
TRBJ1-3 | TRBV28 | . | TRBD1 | TGTGCCAGCAGTGACAGGGACTCTGGAAACACCATATATTTT | CASSDRDSGNTIYF
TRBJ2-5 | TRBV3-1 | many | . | TGTGCCAGCAGCCAAACGGAGACCCAGTACTTC | CASSQTETQYF
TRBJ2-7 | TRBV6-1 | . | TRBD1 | TGTGCCAGCAGTCCCCGGACTCCCAGGGGGTACAATGAGCAGTACTTC | CASSPRTPRGYNEQYF
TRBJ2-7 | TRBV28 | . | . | TGTGCCAGCAGTTTCCCAGGCTCCCACGAGCAGTACTTC | CASSFPGSHEQYF
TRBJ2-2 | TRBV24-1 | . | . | TGTGCCACCAGCGCGGACACCGGGGAGCTGTTTTTT | CATSADTGELFF
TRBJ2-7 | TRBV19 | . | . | TGTGCCAGTAGTCGGTTGACAGGCTACGAGCAGTACTTC | CASSRLTGYEQYF
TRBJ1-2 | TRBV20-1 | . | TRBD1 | TGCAGTGCTAGGGACGGGACAGGGGATGGCTACACCTTC | CSARDGTGDGYTF
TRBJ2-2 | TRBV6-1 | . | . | TGTGCCAGCAGTCCCCGGGGCAGGGGAAACACCGGGGAGCTGTTTTTT | CASSPRGRGNTGELFF
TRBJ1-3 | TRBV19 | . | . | TGTGCCAGTAGTATGGAAGGAAACACCATATATTTT | CASSMEGNTIYF
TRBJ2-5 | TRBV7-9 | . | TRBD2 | TGTGCCAGCAGCCTTATAGCGGGGCAAGAGACCCAGTACTTC | CASSLIAGQETQYF
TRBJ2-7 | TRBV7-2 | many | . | TGTGCCAGCAGCCCAGTGGGCGGATCCTCACTATACGAGCAGTACTTC | CASSPVGGSSLYEQYF
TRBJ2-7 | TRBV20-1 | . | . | TGCAGTGCCACCCACGGCGGGGACGAGCAGTACTTC | CSATHGGDEQYF
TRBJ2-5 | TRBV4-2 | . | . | TGTGCCAGCAGCCAAGATAGTCTAGGGGACGAGACCCAGTACTTC | CASSQDSLGDETQYF
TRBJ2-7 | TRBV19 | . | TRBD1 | TGTGCCAGTACACCGGACAGGGGAAGCCTCGAGCAGTACTTC | CASTPDRGSLEQYF
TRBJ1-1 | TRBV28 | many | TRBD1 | TGTGCCAGCAGCCCTGCGACAGGGATGAACACTGAAGCTTTCTTT | CASSPATGMNTEAFF
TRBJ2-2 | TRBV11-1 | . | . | TGTGCCAGCAGCTTCGCCACCGGGGAGCTGTTTTTT | CASSFATGELFF